The T cell receptor beta chain under discussion was sequenced for a study of early T cells in non-severe SARS-CoV-2 infection (dated by TCRdb to the early 2020s). In the study overall: Because TCR sequencing was done on bulk RNA from unsorted whole blood, the alpha and beta chains could not be paired.

This clonotype was seen repeatedly, ten times or more. The antigen this receptor binds is unknown. No quality values exist for individual bases; no much larger clone is one base distant. The study was a case-control design nested within a healthcare worker cohort in London, UK, with weekly nasopharyngeal swab PCR tests and blood sampling. Healthcare workers were recruited during the week of the UK lockdown, between 23 and 31 March 2020, and followed weekly for up to about 15 weeks. From the cysteine up to the phenylalanine, the CDR3 has a length of 14 residues. Only CDR3 DNA is held: 42 bases, read in frame from base 1. The germline V end is reduced by 2 bases and the J end by 7 bases; junction bases left unmatched: 4. Based on the germline V gene, the CDR1 and CDR2 sequences are SGHTA and FQGNSA. Paper-wide results and their limitations: VDJdb matching was skewed toward anti-spike CD8 responses and likely underestimated virus-specific expansions, missing private and CD4 specificities.

The library was obtained by 5' RACE. These reads were obtained on a NextSeq 500. In the TCR library protocol, unique molecular identifiers were attached to individual cDNA molecules to correct for PCR bias and sequencing error. Sequencing covered both TCR alpha and beta chains, and within each sample the abundances of alpha and beta sequences were tightly co-correlated. The published analysis was carried out like this. V gene, J gene and CDR3 annotation of TCR sequences was performed with Decombinator V4. Expanded TCRs were defined as changing significantly between any two time points under a Poisson model with p below 0.0001. TCR abundances were normalised to the total number of TCRs sequenced per sample and were expressed as counts per million. TRAV1-2 paired with TRAJ12, TRAJ20 or TRAJ33 defined MAIT TCRs, while TRAV10 paired with TRAJ18 defined iNKT TCRs. VDJdb, accessed 1 November 2021, was searched for CMV, EBV and SARS-CoV-2 annotated TCRs, with TCRs annotated for multiple antigens excluded. The raw public reads went through TCRdb reprocessing: fastp at Q25, MiXCR clone calling, in-frame beta chains kept. Each entry merges the rows of one CDR3 protein and shows their most common DNA and genes. TCRdb assigned the V and J calls; the authors' analysis was not used. The sample profile shows about 28,000 distinct CDR3 sequences; less than 6.5% of them were found once. The ten top clones hold about 32% of the sample.

The source material was whole blood, sampled at baseline. The sequence links TRBV7-2 to TRBJ2-2; 7 bases in between match TRBD1. The sequence came from an adult who was a healthcare worker with PCR-confirmed SARS-CoV-2 infection or an uninfected control (not recorded which). The DNA sequence is given as TGTGCCAGCAGCTTACGGCGACAGGGCGGGGAGCTGTTTTTT. Translated, it reads CASSLRRQGGELFF.